The 9 T cell receptor beta chains in this list originate from one sample, sequenced in a study of blood T cell repertoires in COVID-19. Clones were sequenced by immunoSEQ multiplex PCR, and TCRdb holds only the in-frame ones, with some missing. The sample contains tens of thousands of clones, approximately 91% of which appear only once. The specimen sequenced was peripheral blood. These receptors originate from a man between 65 and 79 years old with active COVID-19.

The chain is built from TRBV15 and TRBJ2-1, with 10 bases matching TRBD2. The germline CDR1 and CDR2 sequences are LNHNV and YYDKDF (reference sequence). V shed 1 base and J 3 bases; nucleotides not matched to a gene: 3. This CDR3 is 16 amino acids long. In DNA, the CDR3 is TGTGCCACCAGCAGAGCTCTAGCGGGGGACTACAATGAGCAGTTCTTC. Encoded protein: CATSRALAGDYNEQFF.

This chain connects TRBV11-1 to TRBJ2-1; possibly TRBD1 for D (6 bases). V was clipped by 4 bases and J by 0 bases, with 10 bases between them. The germline V gene has CDR1 SGHAT and CDR2 FQDESV (reference sequence). This CDR3 spans 15 amino acids. The CDR3 sequence: CASSSDRSSYNEQFF. CDR3 DNA sequence: TGTGCCAGCAGCTCCGACAGGAGCTCCTACAATGAGCAGTTCTTC.

This clone appeared a few times. This chain links TRBV2 with TRBJ1-5; 10 nucleotides match TRBD1. The CDR3 runs 15 residues. Germline V CDR1 and CDR2: SNHLY, FYNNEI. Losses at the gene ends were 6 bases for V and 5 bases for J; bases not matched to a gene: 7. CDR3: CASSPVGTGDQPQHF. The CDR3 coding sequence is TGTGCCAGCAGCCCGGTGGGGACAGGGGATCAGCCCCAGCATTTT.

The chain couples TRBV19 to TRBJ2-6; D gene ambiguous. The CDR3 runs 14 residues. V shed 9 bases and J shed 0 bases, with 9 bases lying between them. CDR1 and CDR2 from the germline V gene are LNHDA and SQIVND (reference sequence). The CDR3 loop is CASRFRSGANVLTF. The DNA for the CDR3 is TGTGCCAGCCGGTTCCGCTCTGGGGCCAACGTCCTGACTTTC. The full variable domain, rest sourced from reference TRBV19 and TRBJ2-6, is DGGITQSPKYLFRKEGQNVTLSCEQNLNHDAMYWYRQDPGQGLRLIYYSQIVNDFQKGDIAEGYSVSREKKESFPLTVTSAQKNPTAFYLCASRFRSGANVLTFGAGSRLTVL.

This chain links TRBV6-1 with TRBJ1-5, with D unclear. The CDR3 runs to 14 residues. Germline loops: CDR1 MNHNS, CDR2 SASEGT. The ends were cut back, 2 bases at V and 5 bases at J, with 10 bases in the middle. The CDR3 protein is CASSETRLDQPQHF. As DNA, the CDR3 is TGTGCCAGCAGTGAAACCCGATTAGATCAGCCCCAGCATTTT.

The rearrangement uses TRBV3-1 (or the pseudogene TRBV3-2) and TRBJ1-5; D might be TRBD1 (6 bases). CDR3 length: 18 amino acids. V lost 4 bases and J 0 bases, leaving 19 bases between the germline ends. Germline V lookup: CDR1 LGHDT, CDR2 YNNKEL (reference sequence). CDR3 in amino acids: CASSRFEDRRDSNQPQHF. The CDR3 bases are TGTGCCAGCAGCCGGTTCGAGGACAGAAGAGATAGCAATCAGCCCCAGCATTTT.

This chain uses TRBV7-9 with TRBJ2-3, with TRBD2 identical over 10 bases. V lost 5 bases, J lost 1 base, and 6 bases stayed unmatched. CDR1 and CDR2 (germline): SEHNR, FQNEAQ (reference sequence). This CDR3 region has 16 residues. CDR3 sequence reads: CASSLHSGGRTDTQYF. CDR3 DNA sequence: TGTGCCAGCAGCCTCCATAGCGGGGGGCGCACAGATACGCAGTATTTT.

In this sample, this clone turned up once. The chain links TRBV28 to TRBJ1-1; D is perhaps TRBD1 (6 bases). Germline-derived CDR1 and CDR2 are MDHEN and SYDVKM. The CDR3 contains 13 residues. The ends were cut back, 6 bases at V and 2 bases at J, with 10 bases in the middle. The CDR3 DNA follows: TGTGCCAGCAGGGAACAGGGAAACACTGAAGCTTTCTTT. Its translation: CASREQGNTEAFF. Filled out from reference TRBV28 and TRBJ1-1, the complete variable domain reads DVKVTQSSRYLVKRTGEKVFLECVQDMDHENMFWYRQDPGLGLRLIYFSYDVKMKEKGDIPEGYSVSREKKERFSLILESASTNQTSMYLCASREQGNTEAFFGQGTRLTVV.

This clone showed up just a few times. The chain uses TRBV18 and TRBJ1-5; TRBD1 aligns across 7 bases. After removal of 4 bases from V and 5 bases from J, the junction contained 8 bases not matched to a gene. Germline CDR1 KGHSH, CDR2 LQKENI. The CDR3 totals 15 residues. CDR3 sequence reads: CASSHQGRGDQPQHF. In DNA form, the CDR3 reads TGTGCCAGCTCACACCAGGGCAGGGGGGATCAGCCCCAGCATTTT.